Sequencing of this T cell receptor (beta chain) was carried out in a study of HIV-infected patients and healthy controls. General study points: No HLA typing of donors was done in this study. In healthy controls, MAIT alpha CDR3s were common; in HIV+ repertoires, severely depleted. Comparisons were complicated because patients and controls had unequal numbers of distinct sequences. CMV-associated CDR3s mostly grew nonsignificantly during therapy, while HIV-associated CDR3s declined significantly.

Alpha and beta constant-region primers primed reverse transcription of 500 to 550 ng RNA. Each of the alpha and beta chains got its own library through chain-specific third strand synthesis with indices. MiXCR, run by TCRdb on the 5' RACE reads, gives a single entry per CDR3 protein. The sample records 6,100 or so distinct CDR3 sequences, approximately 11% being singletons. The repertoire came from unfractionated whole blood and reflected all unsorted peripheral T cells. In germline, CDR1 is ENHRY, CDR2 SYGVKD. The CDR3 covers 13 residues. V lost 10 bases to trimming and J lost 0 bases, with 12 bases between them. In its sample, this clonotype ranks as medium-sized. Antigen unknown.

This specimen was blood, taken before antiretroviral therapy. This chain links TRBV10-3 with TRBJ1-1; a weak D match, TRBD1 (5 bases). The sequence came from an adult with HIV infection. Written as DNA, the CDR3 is TGTGCCACCCAAATGACAGTGAACACTGAAGCTTTCTTT. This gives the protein CATQMTVNTEAFF.